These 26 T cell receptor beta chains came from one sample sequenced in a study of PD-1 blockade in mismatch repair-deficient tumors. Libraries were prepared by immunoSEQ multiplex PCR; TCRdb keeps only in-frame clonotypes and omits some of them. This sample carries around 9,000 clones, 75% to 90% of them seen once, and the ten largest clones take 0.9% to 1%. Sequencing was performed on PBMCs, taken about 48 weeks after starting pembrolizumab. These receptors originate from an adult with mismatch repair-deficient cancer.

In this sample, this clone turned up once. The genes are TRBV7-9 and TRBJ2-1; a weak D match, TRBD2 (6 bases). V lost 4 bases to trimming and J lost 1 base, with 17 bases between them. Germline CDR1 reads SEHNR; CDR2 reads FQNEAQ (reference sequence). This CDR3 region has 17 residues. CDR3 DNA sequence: TGTGCCAGCAGCTCCGCTAGCGCCGCCCGTTCCTACAATGAGCAGTTCTTC. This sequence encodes CASSSASAARSYNEQFF.

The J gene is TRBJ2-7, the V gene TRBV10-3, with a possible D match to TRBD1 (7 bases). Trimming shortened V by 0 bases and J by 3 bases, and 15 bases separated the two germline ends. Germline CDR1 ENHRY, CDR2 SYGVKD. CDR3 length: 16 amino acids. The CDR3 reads CAISESGAGGGYEQYF. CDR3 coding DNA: TGTGCCATCAGTGAGTCGGGGGCAGGGGGAGGCTACGAGCAGTACTTC.

For the CDR3, the DNA is TGTGCCAGCAGTTTAAGGGGGCTAGAGGAAAAACTGTTTTTT. This codes for CASSLRGLEEKLFF. This chain links TRBV28 with TRBJ1-4; 7 bases are shared with TRBD1. The CDR3 is made up of 14 amino acids. V gave up 2 bases and J gave up 8 bases; unmatched junction bases: 5. CDR1 and CDR2 (germline): MDHEN, SYDVKM.

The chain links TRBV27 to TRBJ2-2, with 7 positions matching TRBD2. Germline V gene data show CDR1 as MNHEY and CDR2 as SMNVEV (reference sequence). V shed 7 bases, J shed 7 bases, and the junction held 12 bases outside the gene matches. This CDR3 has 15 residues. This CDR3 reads CASNLAGAPGGELFF. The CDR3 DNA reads TGTGCCAGCAATCTGGCGGGAGCCCCGGGCGGGGAGCTGTTTTTT.

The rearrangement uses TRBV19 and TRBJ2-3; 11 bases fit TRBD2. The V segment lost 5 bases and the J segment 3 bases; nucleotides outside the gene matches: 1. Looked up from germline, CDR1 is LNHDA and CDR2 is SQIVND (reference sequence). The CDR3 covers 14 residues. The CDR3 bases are TGTGCCAGTAGTCGGACTAGCGGGACAGATACGCAGTATTTT. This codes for CASSRTSGTDTQYF.

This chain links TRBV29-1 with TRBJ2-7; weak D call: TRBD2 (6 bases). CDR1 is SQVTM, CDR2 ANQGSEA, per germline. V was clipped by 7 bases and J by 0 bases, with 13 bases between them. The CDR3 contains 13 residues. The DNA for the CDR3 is TGCAGCGCCTCCGGGACTCCCTCCTACGAGCAGTACTTC. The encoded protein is CSASGTPSYEQYF.

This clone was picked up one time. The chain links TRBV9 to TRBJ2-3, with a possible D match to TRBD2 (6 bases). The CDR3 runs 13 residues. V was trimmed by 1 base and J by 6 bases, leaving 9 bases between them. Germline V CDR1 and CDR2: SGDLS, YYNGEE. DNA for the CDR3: TGTGCCAGCAGCGTAACTAGCATGGATACGCAGTATTTT. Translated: CASSVTSMDTQYF.

The chain's CDR3 is CASRHNRGNQPQHF. The CDR3 DNA reads as TGTGCCAGCAGACATAACAGGGGGAATCAGCCCCAGCATTTT. This sequence joins TRBV6-1 and TRBJ1-5, with TRBD1 matching over 8 bases. V gave up 6 bases and J gave up 4 bases; unmatched junction bases: 5. The CDR3 is made up of 14 amino acids. Germline V gene data show CDR1 as MNHNS and CDR2 as SASEGT.

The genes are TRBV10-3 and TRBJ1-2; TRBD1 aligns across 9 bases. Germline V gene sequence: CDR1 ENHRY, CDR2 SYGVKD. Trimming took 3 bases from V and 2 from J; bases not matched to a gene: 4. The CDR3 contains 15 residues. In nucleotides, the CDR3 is TGTGCCATCAGTGAACCGGGACAGGGCAACTATGGCTACACCTTC. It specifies CAISEPGQGNYGYTF.

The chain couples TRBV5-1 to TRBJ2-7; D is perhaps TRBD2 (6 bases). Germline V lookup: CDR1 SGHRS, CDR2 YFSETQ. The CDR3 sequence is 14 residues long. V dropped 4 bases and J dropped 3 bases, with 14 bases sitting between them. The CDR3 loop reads CASSPTRSDYEQYF. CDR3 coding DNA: TGCGCCAGCAGCCCGACTAGGTCCGACTACGAGCAGTACTTC.

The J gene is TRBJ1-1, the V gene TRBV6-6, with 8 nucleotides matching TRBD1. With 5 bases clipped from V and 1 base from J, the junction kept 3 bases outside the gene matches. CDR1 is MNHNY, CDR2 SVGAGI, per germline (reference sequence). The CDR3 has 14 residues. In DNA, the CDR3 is TGTGCCAGCAGTCCCGGACAGGGGAACACTGAAGCTTTCTTT. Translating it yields CASSPGQGNTEAFF.

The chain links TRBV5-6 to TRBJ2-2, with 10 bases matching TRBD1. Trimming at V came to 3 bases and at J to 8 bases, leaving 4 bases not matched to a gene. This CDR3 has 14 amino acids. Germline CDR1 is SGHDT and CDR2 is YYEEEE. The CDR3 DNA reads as TGTGCCAGCAGCTGGACAGGGGGTGAGGGGGAGCTGTTTTTT. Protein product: CASSWTGGEGELFF.

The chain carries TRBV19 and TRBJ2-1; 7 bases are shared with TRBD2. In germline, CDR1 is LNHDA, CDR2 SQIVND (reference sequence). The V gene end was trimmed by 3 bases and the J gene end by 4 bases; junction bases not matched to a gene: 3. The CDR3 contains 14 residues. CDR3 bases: TGTGCCAGTAGTATCAGCGGGATATACAATGAGCAGTTCTTC. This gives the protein CASSISGIYNEQFF.

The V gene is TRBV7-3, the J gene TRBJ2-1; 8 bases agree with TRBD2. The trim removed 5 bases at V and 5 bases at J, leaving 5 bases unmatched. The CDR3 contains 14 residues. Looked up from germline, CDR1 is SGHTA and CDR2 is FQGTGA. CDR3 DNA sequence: TGTGCCAGCAGCCCCGGGGGGGGGAACAATGAGCAGTTCTTC. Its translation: CASSPGGGNNEQFF.

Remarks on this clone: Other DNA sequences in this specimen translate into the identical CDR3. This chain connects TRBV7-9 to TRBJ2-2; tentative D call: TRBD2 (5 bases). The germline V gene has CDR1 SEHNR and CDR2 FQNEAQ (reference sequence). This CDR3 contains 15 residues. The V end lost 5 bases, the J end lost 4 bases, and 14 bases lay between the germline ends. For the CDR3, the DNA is TGTGCCAGCAGCGGATTAGGGAGAATCACCGGGGAGCTGTTTTTT. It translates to CASSGLGRITGELFF.

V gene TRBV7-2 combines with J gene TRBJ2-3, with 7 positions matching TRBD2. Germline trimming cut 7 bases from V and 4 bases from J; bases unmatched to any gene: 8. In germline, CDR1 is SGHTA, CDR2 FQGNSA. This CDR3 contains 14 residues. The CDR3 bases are TGTGCCAGCATCTTGGGTGCGGGGGCAGATACGCAGTATTTT. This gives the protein CASILGAGADTQYF. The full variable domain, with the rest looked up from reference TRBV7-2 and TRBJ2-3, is GAGVSQSPSNKVTEKGKDVELRCDPISGHTALYWYRQSLGQGLEFLIYFQGNSAPDKSGLPSDRFSAERTGGSVSTLTIQRTQQEDSAVYLCASILGAGADTQYFGPGTRLTVL.

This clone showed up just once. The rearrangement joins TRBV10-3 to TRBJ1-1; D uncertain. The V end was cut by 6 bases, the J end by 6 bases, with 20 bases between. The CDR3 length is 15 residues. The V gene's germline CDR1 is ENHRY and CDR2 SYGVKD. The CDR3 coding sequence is TGTGCCATCAGCTCCCCTGGGCAGTCGGCCCCTGAAGCTTTCTTT. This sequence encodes CAISSPGQSAPEAFF.

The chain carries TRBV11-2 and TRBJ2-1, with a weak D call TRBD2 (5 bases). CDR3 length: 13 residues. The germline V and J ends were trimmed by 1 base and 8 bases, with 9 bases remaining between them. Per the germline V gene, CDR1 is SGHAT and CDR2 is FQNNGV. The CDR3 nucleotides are TGTGCCAGCAGCTTAGCTTTCGGGGATGAGCAGTTCTTC. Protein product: CASSLAFGDEQFF.

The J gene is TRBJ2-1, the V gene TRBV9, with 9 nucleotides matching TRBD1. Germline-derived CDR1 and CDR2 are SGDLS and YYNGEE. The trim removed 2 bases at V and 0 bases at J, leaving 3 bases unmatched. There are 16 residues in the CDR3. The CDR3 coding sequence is TGTGCCAGCAGCGTCCGGACAGGGGACTCCTACAATGAGCAGTTCTTC. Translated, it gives CASSVRTGDSYNEQFF.

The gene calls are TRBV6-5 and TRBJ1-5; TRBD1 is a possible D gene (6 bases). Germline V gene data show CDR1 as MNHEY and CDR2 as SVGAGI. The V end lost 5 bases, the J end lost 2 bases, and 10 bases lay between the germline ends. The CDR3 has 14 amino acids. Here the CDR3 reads CASSNRVGNQPQHF. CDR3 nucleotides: TGTGCCAGCAGTAACAGGGTGGGCAATCAGCCCCAGCATTTT.

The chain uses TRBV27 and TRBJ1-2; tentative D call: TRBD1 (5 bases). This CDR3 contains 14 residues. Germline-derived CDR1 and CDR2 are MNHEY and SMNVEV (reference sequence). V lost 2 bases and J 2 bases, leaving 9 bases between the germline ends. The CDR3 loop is CASSLRGLNYGYTF. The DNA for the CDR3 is TGTGCCAGCAGTTTAAGGGGACTGAACTATGGCTACACCTTC.

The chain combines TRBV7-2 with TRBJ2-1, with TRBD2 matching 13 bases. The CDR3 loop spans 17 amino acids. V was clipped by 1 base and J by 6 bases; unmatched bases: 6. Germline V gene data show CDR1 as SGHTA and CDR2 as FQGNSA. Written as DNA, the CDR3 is TGTGCCAGCAGCTTAGTGCCCGGACTAGCGGGAGCCAATGAGCAGTTCTTC. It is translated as CASSLVPGLAGANEQFF.

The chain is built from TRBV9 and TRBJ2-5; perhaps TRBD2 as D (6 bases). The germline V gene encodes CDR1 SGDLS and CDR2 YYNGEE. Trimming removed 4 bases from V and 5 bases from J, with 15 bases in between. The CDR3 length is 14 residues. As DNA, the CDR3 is TGTGCCAGCAGCTCGAGGAGGGGCGGCGAGACCCAGTACTTC. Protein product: CASSSRRGGETQYF.

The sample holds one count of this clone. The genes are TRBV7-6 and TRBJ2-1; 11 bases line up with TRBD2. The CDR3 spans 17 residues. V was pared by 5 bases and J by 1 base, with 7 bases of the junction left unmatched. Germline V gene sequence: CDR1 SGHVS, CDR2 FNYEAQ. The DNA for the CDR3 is TGTGCCAGCAGCCCGCGACTAGCGGGACCGTCCTACAATGAGCAGTTCTTC. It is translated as CASSPRLAGPSYNEQFF. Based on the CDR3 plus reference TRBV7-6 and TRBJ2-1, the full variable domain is GAGVSQSPRYKVTKRGQDVALRCDPISGHVSLYWYRQALGQGPEFLTYFNYEAQQDKSGLPNDRFSAERPEGSISTLTIQRTEQRDSAMYRCASSPRLAGPSYNEQFFGPGTRLTVL.

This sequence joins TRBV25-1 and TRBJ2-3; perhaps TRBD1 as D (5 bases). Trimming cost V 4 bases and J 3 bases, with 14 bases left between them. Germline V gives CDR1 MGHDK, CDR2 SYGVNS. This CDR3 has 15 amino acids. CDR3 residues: CASSVSGIQTDTQYF. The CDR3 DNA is TGTGCCAGCAGTGTGTCAGGGATTCAGACAGATACGCAGTATTTT.

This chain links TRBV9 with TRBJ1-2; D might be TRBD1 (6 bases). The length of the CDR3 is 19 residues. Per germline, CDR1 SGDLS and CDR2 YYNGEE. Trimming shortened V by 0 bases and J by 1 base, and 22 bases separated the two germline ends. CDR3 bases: TGTGCCAGCAGCGTAGGGGTTCGGAGGGAGGGACACAATAACTATGGCTACACCTTC. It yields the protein CASSVGVRREGHNNYGYTF. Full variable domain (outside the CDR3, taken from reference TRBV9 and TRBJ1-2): DSGVTQTPKHLITATGQRVTLRCSPRSGDLSVYWYQQSLDQGLQFLIQYYNGEERAKGNILERFSAQQFPDLHSELNLSSLELGDSALYFCASSVGVRREGHNNYGYTFGSGTRLTVV.